Below are 28 T cell receptor beta chains sequenced from a single sample in a study of CD4+ T cells in melanoma. Clones were sequenced by immunoSEQ multiplex PCR, and TCRdb holds only the in-frame ones, with some missing. This sample carries 120,000 to 150,000 clones, roughly 91% of them seen once, and the ten largest clones take less than 2%. These receptor sequences come from a human donor with melanoma.

The table lists this clone with a count of one. The genes are TRBV7-2 and TRBJ2-5, with unresolved D. Germline-derived CDR1 and CDR2 are SGHTA and FQGNSA. V was cut by 5 bases and J by 5 bases, with 12 bases left in between. This CDR3 is built from 13 residues. CDR3 sequence: CASSLGSVETQYF. CDR3 DNA: TGTGCCAGCAGCCTGGGCAGTGTGGAGACCCAGTACTTC.

This chain links TRBV9 with TRBJ2-5; TRBD2 is a possible D gene (5 bases). V was shortened by 0 bases and J by 5 bases, with 14 bases between the two germline ends. The CDR3 has 15 amino acids. Germline V gene data show CDR1 as SGDLS and CDR2 as YYNGEE. CDR3 DNA: TGTGCCAGCAGCGTAGATGTCGGGAAGGTGGAGACCCAGTACTTC. Residues: CASSVDVGKVETQYF.

This chain connects TRBV6-5 to TRBJ2-1, with TRBD2 identical over 8 bases. The trim removed 2 bases at V and 9 bases at J, leaving 9 bases unmatched. The CDR3 is 15 residues long. Germline assignment: CDR1 MNHEY and CDR2 SVGAGI. CDR3 sequence: CASSYVGRGAGEQFF. CDR3 coding DNA: TGTGCCAGCAGTTACGTGGGGCGGGGGGCAGGTGAGCAGTTCTTC.

The J gene is TRBJ1-1, the V gene TRBV5-1, with 7 bases matching TRBD1. The germline gives CDR1 SGHRS, CDR2 YFSETQ. CDR3 length: 16 amino acids. The V and J ends lost 4 bases and 0 bases, in that order; junction bases with no gene match: 9. The CDR3 region has the DNA TGCGCCAGCAGCCGAACGAACAGGGGCCTGAACACTGAAGCTTTCTTT. Residues: CASSRTNRGLNTEAFF.

The rearrangement joins TRBV12-5 to TRBJ1-2; a weak D match, TRBD1 (5 bases). Trimming cost V 9 bases and J 5 bases, with 22 bases left between them. Germline assignment: CDR1 LGHNT and CDR2 FRNRAP. This CDR3 comprises 15 residues. CDR3 loop: CASGDLRGFRYGYTF. For the CDR3, the DNA is TGTGCTAGCGGGGACCTCCGTGGTTTTAGGTATGGCTACACCTTC.

This chain connects TRBV19 to TRBJ1-1; 8 nucleotides align to TRBD1. The CDR3 sequence is 16 residues long. V trimming: 8 bases; J trimming: 0 bases; junction bases outside the gene matches: 11. Germline V gene data show CDR1 as LNHDA and CDR2 as SQIVND (reference sequence). The CDR3: CASSPPGGSMNTEAFF. The CDR3 bases are TGTGCCAGTTCCCCCCCAGGGGGCTCGATGAACACTGAAGCTTTCTTT.

The chain uses TRBV7-6 and TRBJ2-5, with D possibly being TRBD2 (6 bases). This CDR3 has 16 amino acids. Germline values: CDR1 SGHVS, CDR2 FNYEAQ. Between the trimmed V and J ends, which lost 3 bases and 1 base, there was a span of 15 bases. As DNA, the CDR3 is TGTGCCAGCAGCTTGACGGCCGCGGGACCCCAAGAGACCCAGTACTTC. It codes for CASSLTAAGPQETQYF.

The chain couples TRBV5-4 to TRBJ1-2; 9 bases agree with TRBD1. Germline trimming cut 2 bases from V and 1 base from J; bases unmatched to any gene: 3. Per germline, CDR1 SGHNT and CDR2 YYREEE (reference sequence). This CDR3 contains 15 residues. The CDR3 reads CASSFTGGGNYGYTF. The CDR3 region has the DNA TGTGCCAGCAGCTTTACAGGGGGCGGTAACTATGGCTACACCTTC.

The chain employs TRBV7-9 and TRBJ2-3; the D is unclear. V was clipped by 5 bases and J by 6 bases, with 18 bases between them. The CDR3 has 15 amino acids. CDR1 and CDR2 from the germline V gene are SEHNR and FQNEAQ (reference sequence). The CDR3 region has the DNA TGTGCCAGCAGCGGCTATGGGCCCGTAGTCGATACGCAGTATTTT. Translating it yields CASSGYGPVVDTQYF.

The chain links TRBV5-6 to TRBJ2-3; D is perhaps TRBD1 (6 bases). The ends were cut back, 5 bases at V and 4 bases at J, with 17 bases in the middle. Germline V gene sequence: CDR1 SGHDT, CDR2 YYEEEE. The CDR3 is made up of 15 amino acids. DNA of the CDR3: TGTGCCAGCAGGGTATTTGGACAGCGACCAGATACGCAGTATTTT. Its protein is CASRVFGQRPDTQYF.

This rearrangement joins TRBV28 to TRBJ2-5; D uncertain. Trimming cost V 5 bases and J 4 bases, with 8 bases left between them. The germline gives CDR1 MDHEN, CDR2 SYDVKM. The CDR3 runs 12 residues. DNA for the CDR3: TGTGCCAGCAGTCCGTACGGAGAGACCCAGTACTTC. This codes for CASSPYGETQYF.

This chain links TRBV6-5 with TRBJ1-1; no clear D gene. CDR1 MNHEY and CDR2 SVGAGI come from the germline V gene. The V and J ends lost 2 bases and 1 base respectively, with 5 bases between them. The CDR3 runs 13 residues. The CDR3 coding sequence is TGTGCCAGCAGTTACGGGTGGAACACTGAAGCTTTCTTT. Translated: CASSYGWNTEAFF.

As concerns this clone: At one end, the junction sequence differs from germline, possibly due to a read error. The J gene is TRBJ2-1, the V gene TRBV7-7, with TRBD2 matching 8 bases. The CDR3 is 16 residues long. Germline CDR1 SSHAT, CDR2 FNYEAQ (reference sequence). CDR3 region: CASSSLAGLGYNEQFF. In nucleotides, the CDR3 is TGTGCTAGCAGCTCATTAGCGGGATTGGGCTACAATGAGCAGTTCTTC.

The chain employs TRBV9 and TRBJ1-2, with D possibly matching TRBD1 (6 bases). Germline V gene data show CDR1 as SGDLS and CDR2 as YYNGEE. This CDR3 comprises 15 residues. V was trimmed by 3 bases and J by 0 bases, leaving 12 bases between them. CDR3 loop: CASSEQGLSNYGYTF. The CDR3 nucleotides are TGTGCCAGCAGCGAACAGGGATTATCTAACTATGGCTACACCTTC. Together with reference TRBV9 and TRBJ1-2, the CDR3 gives the full variable domain: DSGVTQTPKHLITATGQRVTLRCSPRSGDLSVYWYQQSLDQGLQFLIQYYNGEERAKGNILERFSAQQFPDLHSELNLSSLELGDSALYFCASSEQGLSNYGYTFGSGTRLTVV.

The CDR3 DNA follows: TGTGCCAGCAGTTTACGGGCCCAGAGCTCCTATAATTCACCCCTCCACTTT. Protein sequence: CASSLRAQSSYNSPLHF. The chain has TRBV27 and TRBJ1-6, with D uncertain. This CDR3 is 17 amino acids long. Per germline, CDR1 MNHEY and CDR2 SMNVEV (reference sequence). V was trimmed by 2 bases and J by 0 bases, leaving 11 bases between them.

Here the CDR3 reads CASSQGFSTAGETQYF. The CDR3 DNA reads as TGCGCCAGCAGCCAAGGATTTTCGACTGCCGGGGAGACCCAGTACTTC. This sequence joins TRBV4-1 and TRBJ2-5; unclear D gene. This CDR3 region has 16 residues. V was pared by 1 base and J by 5 bases, with 17 bases between. CDR1 is MGHRA, CDR2 YSYEKL, per germline.

The chain is built from TRBV21-1 and TRBJ1-1. TRBV21-1 is reported as a pseudogene. This CDR3 has 13 amino acids. The CDR3 nucleotides read TGTGCCAGACGGGGGAGGGGGCGTCCTGAAGCTTTCTTT. This codes for CARRGRGRPEAFF.

J is TRBJ2-3 and V is TRBV7-9, with 9 bases lining up with TRBD2. The CDR3 length is 19 residues. With 3 bases clipped from V and 4 bases from J, the junction kept 17 bases outside the gene matches. Looked up from germline, CDR1 is SEHNR and CDR2 is FQNEAQ (reference sequence). CDR3 sequence: CASSFPLGASGTRADTQYF. In nucleotides, the CDR3 is TGTGCCAGCAGCTTTCCCCTAGGGGCTAGCGGGACTCGGGCAGATACGCAGTATTTT.

This chain joins TRBV9 and TRBJ1-2; no firm D call. Trimming took 7 bases from V and 0 from J, leaving 10 bases between them. This CDR3 is built from 13 residues. Germline CDR1 reads SGDLS; CDR2 reads YYNGEE. This chain's CDR3 is CASSARANYGYTF. The CDR3 DNA follows: TGTGCCAGCTCGGCGCGTGCTAACTATGGCTACACCTTC.

A few counts support this clone. The chain carries TRBV5-5 and TRBJ1-2; 7 nucleotides match TRBD1. The trim removed 0 bases at V and 5 bases at J, leaving 1 base unmatched. The length of the CDR3 is 13 residues. From germline, CDR1 is SGHKS and CDR2 YYEKEE (reference sequence). CDR3 nucleotides: TGTGCCAGCAGCTTGGTGACAGGGTATGGCTACACCTTC. As protein: CASSLVTGYGYTF.

This clone has a single count. This chain uses TRBV10-2 with TRBJ2-3; possible D gene TRBD2, 6 bases. This CDR3 is built from 14 residues. V lost 7 bases and J lost 4, with 15 bases in between. CDR1 is WSHSY and CDR2 is SAAADI in the germline V gene. CDR3 residues: CASILRTGADTQYF. The CDR3 bases are TGCGCCAGCATTCTCCGGACGGGGGCAGATACGCAGTATTTT.

CDR3 DNA sequence: TGTGCCAGCTCACCACTGCAGGGGAGGACTGAAGCTTTCTTT. Encoded protein: CASSPLQGRTEAFF. The rearrangement joins TRBV18 to TRBJ1-1; possibly TRBD1 for D (6 bases). Per the germline V gene, CDR1 is KGHSH and CDR2 is LQKENI. V dropped 1 base and J dropped 5 bases, with 11 bases sitting between them. This CDR3 spans 14 amino acids. The full variable domain, completed using reference TRBV18 and TRBJ1-1, is NAGVMQNPRHLVRRRGQEARLRCSPMKGHSHVYWYRQLPEEGLKFMVYLQKENIIDESGMPKERFSAEFPKEGPSILRIQQVVRGDSAAYFCASSPLQGRTEAFFGQGTRLTVV.

V usage is TRBV2 and J usage is TRBJ1-6, with TRBD1 matching over 7 bases. CDR1 and CDR2 from the germline V gene are SNHLY and FYNNEI. V lost 6 bases to trimming and J lost 11 bases; unmatched junction nucleotides: 13. The CDR3 is 15 amino acids. The CDR3 spells CASSVDRTSPAPLHF. CDR3 coding DNA: TGTGCCAGCAGCGTGGACAGGACCTCCCCGGCACCCCTCCACTTT. Full variable domain (outside the CDR3, taken from reference TRBV2 and TRBJ1-6): EPEVTQTPSHQVTQMGQEVILRCVPISNHLYFYWYRQILGQKVEFLVSFYNNEISEKSEIFDDQFSVERPDGSNFTLKIRSTKLEDSAMYFCASSVDRTSPAPLHFGNGTRLTVT.

The rearrangement uses TRBV9 and TRBJ2-5; the match to TRBD2 covers 13 bases. The CDR3 length is 17 residues. The V gene end was trimmed by 3 bases and the J gene end by 1 base; junction bases not matched to a gene: 6. Germline CDR1 SGDLS, CDR2 YYNGEE. The CDR3 sequence: CASSATSGGPPQETQYF. DNA for the CDR3: TGTGCCAGCAGCGCGACTAGCGGGGGGCCCCCCCAAGAGACCCAGTACTTC. The full variable domain, rest sourced from reference TRBV9 and TRBJ2-5, is DSGVTQTPKHLITATGQRVTLRCSPRSGDLSVYWYQQSLDQGLQFLIQYYNGEERAKGNILERFSAQQFPDLHSELNLSSLELGDSALYFCASSATSGGPPQETQYFGPGTRLLVL.

The V gene is TRBV10-1, the J gene TRBJ2-1, with D perhaps TRBD1 (5 bases). The CDR3 is made up of 12 amino acids. Germline V gene sequence: CDR1 WNHNN, CDR2 SYGVQD (reference sequence). Trimming took 6 bases from V and 7 from J, leaving 10 bases between them. CDR3 in DNA: TGCGCCAGCAGCCAGGGAAGGAATGAGCAGTTCTTC. Protein sequence: CASSQGRNEQFF.

This clone has a single count. This rearrangement joins TRBV7-2 to TRBJ1-2, with a possible D match to TRBD1 (5 bases). Germline V gives CDR1 SGHTA, CDR2 FQGNSA. Trimming took 2 bases from V and 3 from J, leaving 13 bases between them. This CDR3 is built from 15 residues. CDR3 protein: CASSLQGSSDYGYTF. The DNA for the CDR3 is TGTGCCAGCAGCTTACAGGGTTCCTCGGACTATGGCTACACCTTC.

The chain has TRBV5-1 and TRBJ2-1; 7 bases align to TRBD1. This CDR3 region has 14 residues. Looked up from germline, CDR1 is SGHRS and CDR2 is YFSETQ. Trimming cost V 0 bases and J 6 bases; bases outside gene matches: 3. The CDR3 DNA follows: TGCGCCAGCAGCTTGGGACAGGGCGGCAATGAGCAGTTCTTC. Protein sequence: CASSLGQGGNEQFF.

The chain recombines TRBV6-1 with TRBJ1-6, with unresolved D. The germline gives CDR1 MNHNS, CDR2 SASEGT. The CDR3 sequence is 19 residues long. V was pared by 5 bases and J by 0 bases, with 20 bases between. The CDR3 protein is CASSKGSGRRSSYNSPLHF. The CDR3 nucleotides read TGTGCCAGCAGTAAAGGTTCAGGTCGCAGGAGCTCCTATAATTCACCCCTCCACTTT.